These T cell receptor beta chains were read from a single sample in a study of blood T cell repertoires in COVID-19. This table comes from immunoSEQ multiplex PCR, and its TCRdb copy is limited to in-frame clones, with some not included. This table has approximately 300,000 clones, around 90% appearing once. Material: peripheral blood. The receptors derive from a woman aged 30 to 39 with COVID-19, enrolled during active disease. Both conserved end residues are trimmed from each CDR3. The D gene is left open where the match is weak. A clone size is listed for some rows: how often the clone was seen (once, few, many), or a class if it is expanded.

abundance	d_gene	len	v_gene	j_gene	CDR3aa
NA	NA	12	TRBV7-9	TRBJ2-7	ASSPNRDPYEQY
NA	NA	12	TRBV6-2/TRBV6-3	TRBJ1-2	ASSLTGRNYGYT
once	NA	11	TRBV5-1	TRBJ2-7	ASSLDRAYEQY
once	TRBD1	14	TRBV6-2/TRBV6-3	TRBJ2-7	ASSYGDGTGRSEQY
NA	NA	12	TRBV29-1	TRBJ2-7	SAVLPGHNYEQY
NA	TRBD2	14	TRBV24-1	TRBJ2-7	ATSDQSGTRPYEQY
NA	TRBD2	13	TRBV11-2	TRBJ2-7	ASSQRGGGSNEQY
NA	NA	14	TRBV18	TRBJ2-5	ASSPPYGGAGETQY
NA	NA	13	TRBV19	TRBJ1-5	ASSIVREGNQPQH
once	TRBD2	12	TRBV7-9	TRBJ2-2	ASSLGGSAGELF
NA	TRBD2	14	TRBV4-1	TRBJ2-1	ASSPLPGEGYNEQF
NA	TRBD1	13	TRBV5-5	TRBJ2-7	ASSWGTGRTYEQY
NA	NA	11	TRBV2	TRBJ1-1	ASSSGLTDEAF
NA	NA	14	TRBV5-1	TRBJ1-1	ASSPEVPGGNTEAF
NA	NA	12	TRBV4-1	TRBJ1-2	ASSQIGSNYGYT
few	TRBD2	13	TRBV5-4	TRBJ2-7	ASSPSSGVPYEQY
NA	NA	11	TRBV2	TRBJ1-4	ASRGRAGEKLF
NA	NA	12	TRBV2	TRBJ2-5	ASSAWDNQETQY
NA	TRBD1	11	TRBV29-1	TRBJ1-4	SVSEGAQGKLF
NA	NA	10	TRBV6-5	TRBJ1-2	ASTSGVHGYT
NA	NA	9	TRBV7-2	TRBJ2-7	ASSARVEQY
NA	TRBD1	12	TRBV19	TRBJ1-6	ASTPGQGRSPLH
once	NA	12	TRBV5-1	TRBJ1-2	ASSFPGGNYGYT
NA	TRBD2	13	TRBV7-7	TRBJ2-3	ASSPGTSGTDTQY
NA	NA	14	TRBV10-3	TRBJ1-1	AISELTTPQNTEAF
NA	NA	11	TRBV19	TRBJ2-7	ASSRRGSDEQY
NA	TRBD2	11	TRBV5-1	TRBJ2-5	ASSWGEGETQY
NA	TRBD2	17	TRBV7-8	TRBJ2-5	ASSRPGLAGVGIQETQY
NA	NA	11	TRBV30	TRBJ2-1	AWKLWEDNEQF
NA	TRBD1	12	TRBV28	TRBJ1-1	ASSPWDRAAEAF
NA	TRBD2	12	TRBV18	TRBJ2-7	ASSPLAGAEEQY
NA	TRBD2	13	TRBV7-3	TRBJ2-3	ASSPDGGSTDTQY
NA	TRBD2	14	TRBV5-1	TRBJ2-1	ASSFGLAGPYNEQF
few	NA	12	TRBV5-4	TRBJ1-1	ASSSGLMNTEAF
NA	NA	10	TRBV3-1/TRBV3-2	TRBJ1-2	ASSHQQGGYT
NA	NA	12	TRBV28	TRBJ2-7	ASSSYYRDVEQY
NA	NA	11	TRBV7-3	TRBJ2-7	ASSLTLSYEQY
NA	TRBD1	13	TRBV5-1	TRBJ2-3	ASSGTGHYTDTQY
NA	TRBD2	15	TRBV5-4	TRBJ2-3	ASSLGSGRAGADTQY
NA	NA	11	TRBV12-3/TRBV12-4	TRBJ2-7	ASSPDRVYEQY
NA	TRBD2	12	TRBV27	TRBJ2-3	ASNQGLFTDTQY
NA	TRBD1	12	TRBV19	TRBJ2-5	ASSDRVGQETQY
NA	TRBD2	11	TRBV6-1	TRBJ2-5	ASSEAPSGTQY
few	NA	13	TRBV4-1	TRBJ1-5	ASSQEFAFNQPQH
NA	TRBD1	11	TRBV5-5	TRBJ1-2	ASSPGVGGGYT
NA	NA	10	TRBV27	TRBJ1-1	ASSLSGREAF
NA	TRBD2	13	TRBV16	TRBJ2-3	ASSFSGRAADTQY
NA	TRBD1	13	TRBV24-1	TRBJ1-6	ATSDGQGRNSPLH
NA	NA	11	TRBV7-2	TRBJ1-2	ASSFGQLYGYT
NA	NA	10	TRBV29-1	TRBJ2-1	SVDRGYNEQF